The rows below give T cell receptor beta chains drawn from one sample of a study of blood T cell repertoires in COVID-19. Clones were sequenced by immunoSEQ multiplex PCR, and TCRdb holds only the in-frame ones, with some missing. The data show roughly 330,000 clones, about 87% seen once. Source material: PBMCs or T cells enriched from blood (not recorded which). These receptors all stem from a man between 25 and 39 years old who had recovered from COVID-19. The CDR3 runs from the conserved cysteine through the conserved F or W. D genes are given only for firm matches. Some rows mark clone size as missing; the rest say once, few, many or name a class of expanded clone.

.	.	TRBV19	TRBJ1-6	CASSIPLQGRDSPLHF	TGTGCCAGTAGTATACCCCTGCAGGGCCGGGATTCACCCCTCCACTTT
TRBD1	.	TRBV7-6	TRBJ2-7	CASSLGTGGHKDEQYF	TGTGCCAGCAGCTTGGGGACAGGGGGACATAAGGACGAGCAGTACTTC
.	.	TRBV7-9	TRBJ2-7	CASSLEAGLYEQYF	TGTGCCAGCAGCTTAGAAGCAGGACTCTACGAGCAGTACTTC
.	.	TRBV24-1	TRBJ2-2	CATSDGDFLLNTGELFF	TGTGCCACCAGTGATGGGGACTTCCTCCTGAACACCGGGGAGCTGTTTTTT
TRBD2	.	TRBV27	TRBJ2-1	CASLALTRRGGLNEQFF	TGTGCCAGCCTAGCTCTCACCCGGCGGGGGGGCCTCAATGAGCAGTTCTTC
TRBD1	.	TRBV5-4	TRBJ1-3	CASSVGTGHGNTIYF	TGTGCCAGCAGCGTCGGGACAGGCCATGGAAACACCATATATTTT
.	.	TRBV30	TRBJ1-5	CAWSAGPGQPQHF	TGTGCCTGGAGTGCGGGTCCCGGCCAGCCCCAGCATTTT
.	.	TRBV5-1	TRBJ1-4	CASSPRSRLGEKLFF	TGCGCCAGCAGCCCACGGTCCAGGCTTGGCGAAAAACTGTTTTTT
TRBD1	once	TRBV24-1	TRBJ2-1	CATSDLSGGNEQFF	TGTGCCACCAGTGATTTGTCAGGGGGCAATGAGCAGTTCTTC
.	.	TRBV19	TRBJ1-5	CASSMYSLSNQPQHF	TGTGCCAGTAGTATGTATAGCCTTAGCAATCAGCCCCAGCATTTT
TRBD2	.	TRBV5-1	TRBJ2-2	CASSFSSGGNTGELFF	TGCGCCAGCAGCTTTTCCAGCGGGGGGAACACCGGGGAGCTGTTTTTT
TRBD2	.	TRBV5-1	TRBJ2-2	CASSPPSGELNTGELFF	TGCGCCAGCAGCCCTCCTAGCGGGGAGCTAAACACCGGGGAGCTGTTTTTT
TRBD2	.	TRBV19	TRBJ2-1	CASSGSSGGDEQFF	TGTGCCAGTAGTGGCTCTAGCGGGGGTGATGAGCAGTTCTTC
TRBD1	once	TRBV7-9	TRBJ2-1	CASSSDRVAHNEQFF	TGTGCCAGCAGTTCCGACAGGGTGGCACACAATGAGCAGTTCTTC
TRBD2	.	TRBV19	TRBJ2-2	CASSIVAPSGAPGELFF	TGTGCCAGTAGTATAGTGGCCCCTAGCGGGGCCCCCGGGGAGCTGTTTTTT
.	.	TRBV5-4	TRBJ2-5	CASSLEGWGEETQYF	TGTGCCAGCAGCTTGGAGGGCTGGGGGGAAGAGACCCAGTACTTC
.	.	TRBV6-5	TRBJ2-5	CASSRSGTQETQYF	TGTGCCAGCAGTCGGTCGGGGACACAAGAGACCCAGTACTTC
.	.	TRBV27	TRBJ1-1	CASSFGQGRGTEAFF	TGTGCCAGCAGTTTCGGTCAGGGAAGAGGCACTGAAGCTTTCTTT
TRBD2	.	TRBV11-3	TRBJ2-1	CASSLEPGTSGGNEQFF	TGTGCCAGCAGCTTAGAACCCGGGACTAGCGGGGGCAATGAGCAGTTCTTC
TRBD1	.	TRBV4-1	TRBJ1-1	CASSQEGALTEAFF	TGCGCCAGCAGCCAGGAGGGGGCGCTCACTGAAGCTTTCTTT
TRBD1	.	TRBV23-1	TRBJ1-1	CASSQSRAGGRTEAFF	TGCGCCAGCAGTCAATCGAGGGCAGGGGGGCGAACTGAAGCTTTCTTT
TRBD1	.	TRBV7-9	TRBJ2-4	CASSLAGTGGSAKNIQYF	TGTGCCAGCAGCTTAGCCGGGACAGGGGGCTCTGCCAAAAACATTCAGTACTTC
TRBD1	.	TRBV4-1	TRBJ2-3	CASSQDTGDISTDTQYF	TGCGCCAGCAGCCAAGATACAGGGGATATCAGCACAGATACGCAGTATTTT
.	.	TRBV2	TRBJ1-1	CASSEMTEMNTEAFF	TGTGCCAGCAGTGAAATGACAGAGATGAACACTGAAGCTTTCTTT
TRBD1	.	TRBV28	TRBJ2-1	CASSPDRASSYNEQFF	TGTGCCAGCAGCCCCGACAGGGCAAGCTCCTACAATGAGCAGTTCTTC
.	.	TRBV6-5	TRBJ1-1	CASSSRNTEAFF	TGTGCCAGCAGTTCGAGGAACACTGAAGCTTTCTTT
.	.	TRBV9	TRBJ2-3	CASSVDPLPGSTDTQYF	TGTGCCAGCAGCGTAGACCCATTGCCCGGGAGCACAGATACGCAGTATTTT
.	.	TRBV15	TRBJ1-4	CATSGSLLAGAGKLFF	TGTGCCACCAGCGGGAGCCTACTAGCGGGGGCTGGAAAACTGTTTTTT
TRBD1	.	TRBV28	TRBJ1-6	CASSRTGQVVYSPLHF	TGTGCCAGCAGCCGTACGGGACAGGTGGTATATTCACCCCTCCACTTT
TRBD1	.	TRBV24-1	TRBJ2-3	CATNPGQGTDTQYF	TGTGCCACCAATCCCGGACAGGGGACAGATACGCAGTATTTT
.	.	TRBV15	TRBJ1-2	CATSPQTASSVKANYGYTF	TGTGCCACCAGCCCTCAGACAGCCAGCTCCGTCAAAGCTAACTATGGCTACACCTTC
.	.	TRBV21-1	TRBJ2-3	CASSIPRSRNTSTDTQYF	TGTGCCAGCAGCATCCCCCGGAGCCGCAACACTAGCACAGATACGCAGTATTTT
.	once	TRBV28	TRBJ1-5	CASSRVRQPQHF	TGTGCCAGCAGTCGGGTCCGACAGCCCCAGCATTTT
.	.	TRBV30	TRBJ2-2	CAWSVLANTGELFF	TGTGCCTGGAGTGTCTTAGCGAACACCGGGGAGCTGTTTTTT
TRBD1	.	TRBV27	TRBJ2-7	CASSYRQGGYEQYF	TGTGCCAGCAGTTACCGACAGGGGGGCTACGAGCAGTACTTC
TRBD2	.	TRBV7-2	TRBJ2-5	CASSLGRVVGGIETQYF	TGTGCCAGCAGCTTAGGCCGGGTGGTCGGGGGGATTGAGACCCAGTACTTC
TRBD2	.	TRBV5-1	TRBJ2-5	CASSLSGTSRRETQYF	TGCGCCAGCAGCTTATCCGGGACTAGCCGGCGGGAGACCCAGTACTTC
.	.	TRBV7-9	TRBJ1-2	CASSPGDRANYGYTF	TGTGCCAGCAGTCCAGGGGATAGGGCTAACTATGGCTACACCTTC
TRBD1	.	TRBV28	TRBJ1-6	CASRLTGTAALRPLHF	TGTGCCAGCAGGTTAACCGGGACAGCGGCCCTCAGGCCCCTCCACTTT
.	.	TRBV12-3/TRBV12-4	TRBJ2-7	CASSPTGYEQYF	TGTGCCAGCAGCCCTACAGGGTACGAGCAGTACTTC
TRBD1	.	TRBV19	TRBJ1-1	CASSRGAGEAFF	TGTGCCAGTAGCAGGGGGGCCGGTGAAGCTTTCTTT
TRBD1	.	TRBV11-2	TRBJ2-2	CASSGNRGSNTGELFF	TGTGCCAGCAGCGGAAACAGGGGGTCGAACACCGGGGAGCTGTTTTTT
.	.	TRBV7-6	TRBJ1-1	CASSWGPGNPEAFF	TGTGCCAGCAGCTGGGGGCCAGGGAACCCTGAAGCTTTCTTT
TRBD2	.	TRBV28	TRBJ2-3	CASSLPTSGGIWGSQYF	TGTGCCAGCAGTTTACCAACTAGCGGGGGGATTTGGGGGTCGCAGTATTTT
.	.	TRBV4-2	TRBJ2-1	CASSQADFPNNEQFF	TGTGCCAGCAGCCAAGCTGACTTCCCAAACAATGAGCAGTTCTTC
TRBD1	.	TRBV14	TRBJ1-1	CASSQADRANTEAFF	TGTGCCAGCAGCCAGGCGGACAGGGCGAACACTGAAGCTTTCTTT
TRBD1	.	TRBV5-1	TRBJ2-2	CASSLRDRGPGELFF	TGCGCCAGCAGCCTACGCGACAGGGGGCCCGGGGAGCTGTTTTTT
.	.	TRBV9	TRBJ1-3	CASSEEIHSGNTIYF	TGTGCCAGCAGCGAGGAGATACACTCTGGAAACACCATATATTTT